This entry concerns a single T cell receptor (beta chain). The CDR3 covers 17 residues. Per germline, CDR1 MNHEY and CDR2 SMNVEV (reference sequence). V lost 0 bases to trimming and J lost 3 bases; unmatched junction nucleotides: 5. This entry is derived from a study of blood T cell repertoires in COVID-19. Profiling relied on immunoSEQ multiplex PCR, and the TCRdb table lists in-frame clones only, not all of them. Of 140,000 to 150,000 clones listed, roughly 84% are singletons. The sequence was collected from a woman aged 45-60 years who had been exposed to COVID-19. The chain carries TRBV27 and TRBJ2-5; TRBD2 matches 12 bases. Material for sequencing was PBMCs or T cells enriched from blood (not recorded which). The CDR3: CASSLSLTSGSEETQYF. The CDR3, as DNA: TGTGCCAGCAGTTTATCCTTGACTAGCGGGAGTGAAGAGACCCAGTACTTC.